These T cell receptor beta chains were read from a single sample in a study of blood T cells in healthy people across ages. TCRdb ran MiXCR on the 5' RACE reads and lists one entry per CDR3 protein. The sample holds fewer than 950,000 distinct CDR3 sequences, roughly 40% seen once. The sample comprised blood. The receptor source for this set is a man between 18 and 35 years old in good health. The CDR3 runs from the conserved cysteine through the conserved F or W. D genes are given only for firm matches. Size values are once, few and many counts, or a class for expanded clones, and some rows have none.

D: TRBD1; V: TRBV27; size: .; J: TRBJ1-2; CDR3: CASSVRDSNYGYTF; DNA: TGTGCCAGCAGTGTCAGGGACAGTAACTATGGCTACACCTTC
D: .; V: TRBV28; size: few; J: TRBJ1-6; CDR3: CASSLFGNSPLHF; DNA: TGTGCCAGCAGTTTATTTGGTAATTCACCCCTCCACTTT
D: TRBD1; V: TRBV27; size: once; J: TRBJ2-2; CDR3: CASSSSYRDRASGELFF; DNA: TGTGCCAGCAGTTCATCCTACCGGGACAGGGCCTCCGGGGAGCTGTTTTTT
D: .; V: TRBV7-9; size: few; J: TRBJ2-7; CDR3: CTSSVGQGNEQYF; DNA: TGTACCAGCAGCGTAGGGCAGGGAAACGAGCAGTACTTC
D: TRBD2; V: TRBV28; size: .; J: TRBJ2-7; CDR3: CASSFPLAGGSNSYNEQYF; DNA: TGTGCCAGCAGTTTCCCACTAGCGGGGGGAAGTAACTCCTACAATGAGCAGTACTTC
D: .; V: TRBV15; size: few; J: TRBJ2-5; CDR3: CATSRVAQETQYF; DNA: TGTGCCACCAGCAGAGTCGCTCAAGAGACCCAGTACTTC
D: .; V: TRBV21-1; size: .; J: TRBJ1-2; CDR3: CASSNRGQENYGYTF; DNA: TGTGCCAGCAGCAACAGGGGACAGGAAAACTATGGCTACACCTTC
D: .; V: TRBV29-1; size: once; J: TRBJ1-2; CDR3: CSVRRGEGYTF; DNA: TGCAGCGTTCGTAGAGGGGAGGGCTACACCTTC
D: TRBD1; V: TRBV20-1; size: few; J: TRBJ1-5; CDR3: CSARVSGTGIHQPQHF; DNA: TGCAGTGCTAGAGTATCCGGGACAGGTATCCATCAGCCCCAGCATTTT
D: TRBD2; V: TRBV12-3/TRBV12-4; size: .; J: TRBJ2-7; CDR3: CASSLQRDSYEQYF; DNA: TGTGCCAGCAGTCTCCAGCGGGACTCCTACGAGCAGTACTTC
D: .; V: TRBV3-1; size: .; J: TRBJ2-2; CDR3: CASSQRRATRELFF; DNA: TGTGCCAGCAGCCAACGAAGAGCCACCAGGGAGCTGTTTTTT
D: TRBD1; V: TRBV5-1; size: .; J: TRBJ1-1; CDR3: CASSRGDSLNTEAFF; DNA: TGCGCCAGCAGCCGGGGGGACAGTCTGAACACTGAAGCTTTCTTT
D: TRBD1; V: TRBV10-3; size: .; J: TRBJ2-6; CDR3: CAISGDRALSSGANVLTF; DNA: TGTGCCATCAGTGGTGACAGGGCCCTATCCTCTGGGGCCAACGTCCTGACTTTC
D: TRBD1; V: TRBV14; size: .; J: TRBJ2-7; CDR3: CASSQGQGSHEQYF; DNA: TGTGCCAGCAGCCAGGGACAGGGGTCACACGAGCAGTACTTC
D: TRBD2; V: TRBV11-2; size: .; J: TRBJ2-5; CDR3: CASSLPTEREGRTQETRYF; DNA: TGTGCCAGCAGCTTACCGACAGAGAGGGAGGGGCGGACCCAAGAGACCCGGTACTTC
D: .; V: TRBV5-1; size: many; J: TRBJ2-5; CDR3: CASSLDLPIETQYF; DNA: TGCGCCAGCAGCTTGGATTTACCGATTGAGACCCAGTACTTC
D: .; V: TRBV20-1; size: many; J: TRBJ2-7; CDR3: CSALSSADSYEQYF; DNA: TGCAGTGCCCTCAGCTCAGCAGACTCCTACGAGCAGTACTTC
D: .; V: TRBV24-1; size: once; J: TRBJ1-2; CDR3: CATSGGGNYGYTF; DNA: TGTGCCACCAGTGGGGGGGGAAACTATGGCTACACCTTC
D: .; V: TRBV28; size: .; J: TRBJ2-5; CDR3: CASSSDQGHQETQYF; DNA: TGTGCCAGCAGTTCTGACCAAGGACACCAAGAGACCCAGTACTTC
D: .; V: TRBV25-1; size: few; J: TRBJ1-2; CDR3: CASSEYGAARYGYTF; DNA: TGTGCCAGCAGTGAATACGGGGCAGCTCGCTATGGCTACACCTTC
D: .; V: TRBV5-5; size: .; J: TRBJ2-5; CDR3: CASSPASQIQETQYF; DNA: TGTGCCAGCAGCCCGGCGAGTCAGATACAAGAGACCCAGTACTTC
D: .; V: TRBV6-2/TRBV6-3; size: .; J: TRBJ1-5; CDR3: CASSYALKRQPQHF; DNA: TGTGCCAGCAGTTACGCCCTGAAACGGCAGCCCCAGCATTTT
D: TRBD1; V: TRBV20-1; size: .; J: TRBJ1-1; CDR3: CSASGTGGYMNTEAFF; DNA: TGCAGTGCTAGTGGGACAGGGGGTTACATGAACACTGAAGCTTTCTTT
D: .; V: TRBV28; size: .; J: TRBJ1-5; CDR3: CASLLGRGNQPQHF; DNA: TGTGCCAGCCTACTGGGGAGGGGCAATCAGCCCCAGCATTTT
D: .; V: TRBV5-5; size: .; J: TRBJ2-3; CDR3: CASSLNSQRRVATQYF; DNA: TGTGCCAGCAGCTTGAATAGCCAAAGACGGGTAGCTACGCAGTATTTT
D: .; V: TRBV6-1; size: .; J: TRBJ1-1; CDR3: CASSEIAVLLNTEAFF; DNA: TGTGCCAGCAGTGAAATTGCAGTACTTTTGAACACTGAAGCTTTCTTT
D: .; V: TRBV7-2; size: many; J: TRBJ1-1; CDR3: CASSLRTVNTEAFF; DNA: TGTGCCAGCAGTTTAAGGACGGTGAACACTGAAGCTTTCTTT
D: .; V: TRBV24-1; size: few; J: TRBJ2-2; CDR3: CATSDLTKNTGELFF; DNA: TGTGCCACCAGTGATTTGACAAAGAACACCGGGGAGCTGTTTTTT
D: .; V: TRBV20-1; size: few; J: TRBJ1-6; CDR3: CSARPRLGMTPLHF; DNA: TGCAGTGCTAGGCCCAGATTGGGAATGACACCCCTCCACTTT
D: .; V: TRBV10-3; size: many; J: TRBJ2-7; CDR3: CAISEFGYEQYF; DNA: TGTGCCATCAGTGAGTTTGGCTACGAGCAGTACTTC
D: .; V: TRBV7-2; size: .; J: TRBJ2-7; CDR3: CASSRYWTESYEQYF; DNA: TGTGCCAGCAGCCGATACTGGACAGAGTCCTACGAGCAGTACTTC
D: TRBD2; V: TRBV13; size: few; J: TRBJ2-1; CDR3: CASSPDRGRAYNEQFF; DNA: TGTGCCAGCAGCCCCGACCGGGGGAGGGCCTACAATGAGCAGTTCTTC
D: .; V: TRBV6-6; size: .; J: TRBJ1-2; CDR3: CASSYSRGDYGYTF; DNA: TGTGCCAGCAGTTACTCGAGAGGGGACTATGGCTACACCTTC
D: TRBD1; V: TRBV12-3/TRBV12-4; size: few; J: TRBJ1-2; CDR3: CASKNPDRGYGYTF; DNA: TGTGCCAGCAAAAACCCCGACAGGGGCTATGGCTACACCTTC
D: TRBD1; V: TRBV11-3; size: .; J: TRBJ2-2; CDR3: CASSWTGGFENTGELFF; DNA: TGTGCCAGCAGCTGGACAGGGGGCTTCGAGAACACCGGGGAGCTGTTTTTT
D: TRBD1; V: TRBV27; size: few; J: TRBJ1-2; CDR3: CASRYRGQDGYTF; DNA: TGTGCCAGCAGGTACAGGGGGCAGGATGGCTACACCTTC
D: .; V: TRBV25-1; size: .; J: TRBJ2-1; CDR3: CASSELQGSYNEQFF; DNA: TGTGCCAGCAGTGAATTACAGGGCTCCTACAATGAGCAGTTCTTC
D: .; V: TRBV7-8; size: .; J: TRBJ2-7; CDR3: CASSLNPGPYEQYF; DNA: TGTGCCAGCAGCTTAAATCCCGGTCCCTACGAGCAGTACTTC
D: .; V: TRBV2; size: .; J: TRBJ2-3; CDR3: CASSEDRNTDTQYF; DNA: TGTGCCAGCAGTGAAGACAGGAACACAGATACGCAGTATTTT
D: TRBD2; V: TRBV4-1; size: .; J: TRBJ2-3; CDR3: CASSQDSGGDDAQYF; DNA: TGCGCCAGCAGCCAAGATAGCGGGGGGGACGACGCGCAGTATTTT
D: .; V: TRBV12-3/TRBV12-4; size: many; J: TRBJ2-6; CDR3: CASSLGQNVLTF; DNA: TGTGCCAGCAGTTTAGGTCAGAACGTCCTGACTTTC
D: .; V: TRBV12-3/TRBV12-4; size: few; J: TRBJ1-2; CDR3: CASRGWGRVSGIGLGERRYTF; DNA: TGTGCCAGCAGGGGGTGGGGCAGGGTTTCTGGTATCGGCCTGGGGGAAAGGCGTTACACCTTC
D: .; V: TRBV9; size: .; J: TRBJ2-2; CDR3: CASSYNRNLDTGELFF; DNA: TGTGCCAGCAGCTATAACAGGAACCTCGACACCGGGGAGCTGTTTTTT
D: TRBD2; V: TRBV2; size: few; J: TRBJ2-3; CDR3: CASSPVPMSGGRTDTQYF; DNA: TGTGCCAGCAGTCCAGTCCCGATGAGCGGGGGACGCACAGATACGCAGTATTTT
D: .; V: TRBV7-9; size: .; J: TRBJ2-3; CDR3: CASSLPSGADTQYF; DNA: TGTGCCAGCAGCCTACCGTCCGGGGCAGATACGCAGTATTTT
D: TRBD1; V: TRBV5-1; size: .; J: TRBJ2-3; CDR3: CASTPGGVSTGTQYF; DNA: TGCGCCAGCACACCAGGGGGCGTTAGCACAGGTACGCAGTATTTT
D: .; V: TRBV7-9; size: .; J: TRBJ2-7; CDR3: CASSLEGRHEQYF; DNA: TGTGCCAGCAGCTTAGAAGGAAGGCACGAGCAGTACTTC